Following are 14 T cell receptor beta chains from one sample sequenced in a study of blood T cell repertoires in COVID-19. The method was immunoSEQ multiplex PCR; TCRdb's version includes in-frame clones alone and lacks a portion of them. The sample holds some 140,000 clones; about 85% are singletons and the top ten take under 0.8%. The sample was peripheral blood. The receptor set was obtained from a man between 60 and 75 years old with COVID-19, enrolled during active disease.

The V call is TRBV27, the J call TRBJ1-1; a weak D match, TRBD1 (5 bases). The CDR3 spans 13 residues. Per germline, CDR1 MNHEY and CDR2 SMNVEV (reference sequence). The V gene lost 5 bases and the J gene lost 6 bases, with 13 bases spanning the gap. The CDR3 protein is CASSPGWDSEAFF. CDR3 sequence (DNA): TGTGCCAGCAGTCCGGGGTGGGACTCTGAAGCTTTCTTT.

The chain carries TRBV24-1 and TRBJ2-3; D might be TRBD2 (7 bases). CDR3 length equals 17 residues. CDR1 and CDR2 from the germline V gene are KGHDR and SFDVKD. Trimming cost V 0 bases and J 0 bases, with 12 bases left between them. CDR3 protein: CATSDLQSGTSTDTQYF. In nucleotides, the CDR3 is TGTGCCACCAGTGATTTGCAGAGCGGGACAAGCACAGATACGCAGTATTTT.

The chain couples TRBV3-1 (or the pseudogene TRBV3-2) to TRBJ1-2; D not resolved. CDR3 length: 15 residues. Germline V gene data show CDR1 as LGHDT and CDR2 as YNNKEL (reference sequence). Trimming pared 0 bases from V and 4 bases from J, leaving 12 bases between. The DNA of the CDR3 is TGTGCCAGCAGCCAAGATGTTCCCCAATCCTATGGCTACACCTTC. Translation gives CASSQDVPQSYGYTF.

This chain uses TRBV5-1 with TRBJ2-5; D unclear. The V gene lost 4 bases and the J gene lost 2 bases, with 12 bases spanning the gap. The CDR3 spans 14 residues. Germline loops: CDR1 SGHRS, CDR2 YFSETQ. The CDR3 bases are TGCGCCAGCAGCCCCCAGGATGCTCAAGAGACCCAGTACTTC. Protein product: CASSPQDAQETQYF.

CDR3 in amino acids: CASSFGQGANQPQHF. The CDR3 DNA reads TGTGCCAGCAGCTTCGGCCAGGGGGCGAATCAGCCCCAGCATTTT. The chain recombines TRBV5-8 with TRBJ1-5, with 8 positions matching TRBD1. Germline V gene sequence: CDR1 SGHTS, CDR2 YDEGEE. V was pared by 2 bases and J by 4 bases, with 5 bases of the junction left unmatched. This CDR3 spans 15 amino acids.

V usage is TRBV18 and J usage is TRBJ1-5, with D perhaps matching TRBD1 (6 bases). Germline V gene data show CDR1 as KGHSH and CDR2 as LQKENI. V gave up 3 bases and J gave up 3 bases, with 18 bases separating them. The CDR3 is made up of 17 amino acids. Written as DNA, the CDR3 is TGTGCCAGCTCACCTCAGGAGGTGACAGGAAACAATCAGCCCCAGCATTTT. Protein product: CASSPQEVTGNNQPQHF.

This clone was seen a handful of times. The chain uses TRBV25-1 and TRBJ1-2; TRBD1 matches at 7 bases. Germline CDR1 reads MGHDK; CDR2 reads SYGVNS. Trimming cost V 6 bases and J 3 bases; bases outside gene matches: 13. CDR3 size: 16 residues. In nucleotides, the CDR3 is TGTGCCAGCAGAGGGATTATCGAGGGGGCCGACTATGGCTACACCTTC. Translating gives CASRGIIEGADYGYTF.

The chain couples TRBV5-1 to TRBJ1-3; 10 bases align to TRBD1. Per the germline V gene, CDR1 is SGHRS and CDR2 is YFSETQ. Losses at the gene ends were 4 bases for V and 3 bases for J; bases not matched to a gene: 7. This CDR3 comprises 16 residues. DNA for the CDR3: TGCGCCAGCAGCCCTGGCGGGACAGGGGTTGGAAACACCATATATTTT. Translation: CASSPGGTGVGNTIYF.

This chain joins TRBV7-9 and TRBJ1-1; D is possibly TRBD1 (5 bases). Trimming pared 0 bases from V and 1 base from J, leaving 15 bases between. This CDR3 is built from 17 residues. The V gene's germline CDR1 is SEHNR and CDR2 FQNEAQ (reference sequence). CDR3 amino acids: CASSLAPTAKGNTEAFF. The CDR3 DNA reads as TGTGCCAGCAGCTTAGCGCCGACAGCCAAGGGGAACACTGAAGCTTTCTTT.

The gene calls are TRBV12-5 and TRBJ2-3, with a tentative D call TRBD1 (5 bases). The V and J ends lost 1 base and 0 bases respectively, with 8 bases between them. Germline values: CDR1 LGHNT, CDR2 FRNRAP. The CDR3 contains 15 residues. CDR3 in DNA: TGTGCTAGTGGTTTGGGACAGTCTAGCACAGATACGCAGTATTTT. Protein product: CASGLGQSSTDTQYF.

The V call is TRBV30, the J call TRBJ1-2; 10 positions agree with TRBD1. Germline assignment: CDR1 GTSNPN and CDR2 SVGIG (reference sequence). This CDR3 spans 15 amino acids. After removal of 0 bases from V and 3 bases from J, the junction contained 4 bases not matched to a gene. The CDR3 coding sequence is TGTGCCTGGAGTGTTTATGGGACAGGGGACTATGGCTACACCTTC. Protein sequence: CAWSVYGTGDYGYTF.

Concerning this clone: One end of the junction varies from germline; a read error may be responsible. The rearrangement joins TRBV7-2 to TRBJ2-5, with D possibly matching TRBD2 (6 bases). Germline V gene sequence: CDR1 SGHTA, CDR2 FQGNSA. This CDR3 contains 14 residues. CDR3 nucleotides: TGTGCCAGCAGCCTGGCGGGGTCTCAAGGGACCCAGTACTTC. Translation: CASSLAGSQGTQYF.

This chain links TRBV4-2 with TRBJ1-5; D remains ambiguous. This CDR3 is 14 amino acids long. Trimming took off 0 bases at V and 7 bases at J, with 10 bases between the two ends. Germline CDR1 reads LGHNA; CDR2 reads YNFKEQ. This chain's CDR3 is CASSQDGVVQPQHF. CDR3 nucleotides: TGTGCCAGCAGCCAAGATGGAGTCGTGCAGCCCCAGCATTTT.

This chain uses TRBV19 with TRBJ2-7; 10 bases are shared with TRBD1. The CDR3 is 15 residues long. Germline V gene data show CDR1 as LNHDA and CDR2 as SQIVND (reference sequence). J gave up 4 bases and V 3 bases, and 6 bases lay outside the gene matches. This CDR3 is CASSMPGTGVYEQYF. In nucleotides, the CDR3 is TGTGCCAGTAGTATGCCCGGGACAGGGGTATACGAGCAGTACTTC.